The entry below describes one TCR beta chain. V was pared by 5 bases and J by 4 bases, with 7 bases of the junction left unmatched. The germline V gene has CDR1 SGHAT and CDR2 FQNNGV. This CDR3 is 14 amino acids long. TCRdb's copy holds only in-frame clones and misses some; the assay was immunoSEQ multiplex PCR. The sample includes roughly 120,000 clones, approximately 90% of them seen just once. These data are taken from a study of control samples from healthy donors and cancer patients. The sequence was collected from a man in his fifties or sixties in good health. This chain links TRBV11-2 with TRBJ1-2; TRBD1 matches at 7 bases. Sequencing input: blood. CDR3 amino acids: CASSPERTGYGYTF. The CDR3, as DNA: TGTGCCAGCAGCCCCGAACGGACAGGCTATGGCTACACCTTC.